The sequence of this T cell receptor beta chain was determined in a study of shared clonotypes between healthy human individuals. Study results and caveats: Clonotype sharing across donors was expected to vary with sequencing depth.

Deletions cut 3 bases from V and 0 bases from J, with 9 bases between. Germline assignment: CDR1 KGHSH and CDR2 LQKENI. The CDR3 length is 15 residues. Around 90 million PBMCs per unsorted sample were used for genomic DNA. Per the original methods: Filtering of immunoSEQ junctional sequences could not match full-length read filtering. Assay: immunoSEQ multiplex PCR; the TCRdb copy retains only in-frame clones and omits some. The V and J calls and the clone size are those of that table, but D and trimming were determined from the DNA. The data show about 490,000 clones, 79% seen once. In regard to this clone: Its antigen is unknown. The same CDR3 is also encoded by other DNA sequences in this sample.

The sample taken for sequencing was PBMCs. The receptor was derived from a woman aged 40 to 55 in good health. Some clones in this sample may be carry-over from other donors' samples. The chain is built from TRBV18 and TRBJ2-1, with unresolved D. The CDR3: CASSPGLDSYNEQFF. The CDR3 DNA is TGTGCCAGCTCACCCGGCCTAGACTCCTACAATGAGCAGTTCTTC.